This T cell receptor (beta chain) was sequenced in a study of T cells in tuberculosis. General study points: The TCR-beta difference was not significant; alpha differences partly reflected length.

A word on this clone: Its matching antigen is unknown.

Trimming stripped 6 bases from V and 4 bases from J, with 8 bases between. CDR1 MNHEY and CDR2 SVGAGI come from the germline V gene. The CDR3 has 12 amino acids. Assay: immunoSEQ multiplex PCR; the TCRdb copy retains only in-frame clones and omits some. The data show around 26,000 clones, about 95% seen once. V is TRBV6-5 and J is TRBJ2-3; tentative D call: TRBD2 (6 bases). The sequencing sample was made of PBMCs. This receptor was obtained from a donor between 10 and 35 years old with latent tuberculosis or without tuberculosis infection. CDR3: CASRRGADTQYF. For the CDR3, the DNA is TGTGCCAGCAGGCGGGGCGCAGATACGCAGTATTTT.